Described below is a single T cell receptor (beta chain) sequence and its context. This CDR3 comprises 16 residues. The germline V gene has CDR1 ENHRY and CDR2 SYGVKD. V was pared by 6 bases and J by 3 bases, with 12 bases of the junction left unmatched. The data are from a study of blood T cell repertoires in COVID-19. Sequenced by immunoSEQ multiplex PCR; TCRdb stores in-frame clones only, minus some. Among 80,000 to 100,000 clones listed, around 75% were seen once. Sequenced input: peripheral blood. The TCR originated in a man between 70 and 80 years old with acute or convalescent COVID-19. The chain employs TRBV10-3 and TRBJ2-7; 9 positions match TRBD2. The CDR3 DNA follows: TGTGCCATCAGCCCTTCTAGCGGGAAGCACTACTACGAGCAGTACTTC. Its translation is CAISPSSGKHYYEQYF.